The present T cell receptor (beta chain) was sequenced within a study of blood T cell repertoires in COVID-19. Across the whole study: Samples came from the United States, Italy and Spain, spanning acute and convalescent COVID-19.

Germline V gives CDR1 SGHNT, CDR2 YYREEE (reference sequence). CDR3 length equals 18 residues. Germline trimming cut 1 base from V and 0 bases from J; bases unmatched to any gene: 6. Authors' analysis steps: Amplification with reference gene primers provided the estimates of nucleated cell counts. Libraries were prepared by immunoSEQ multiplex PCR; TCRdb keeps only in-frame clonotypes and omits some of them. The V and J calls and clone size are taken from that table; D and trimming were inferred from the DNA. The sample shows about 180,000 clones, 80% to 90% of them seen only once. What was sequenced was peripheral blood. The sequence was collected from a man in his 70s with active or convalescent COVID-19. The chain links TRBV5-4 to TRBJ2-3, with TRBD2 matching 12 bases. The CDR3 loop is CASSLKLAGGHSTDTQYF. The CDR3 DNA sequence: TGTGCCAGCAGCTTGAAACTAGCGGGGGGCCATAGCACAGATACGCAGTATTTT.